This entry concerns a single TCR beta chain. TCRdb recomputed calls from the RT-PCR reads with MiXCR, one row per CDR3 protein. Seen here are about 700,000 distinct CDR3 sequences, approximately 15% observed once, and the top ten hold 3% to 4.5%. Specimen: memory CD4+ T cells from blood. The TCR sequence derives from a female donor in good health, serving as a healthy control.

The CDR3 is CASSTQLDTQYF. DNA of the CDR3: TGTGCCAGCAGCACACAACTGGATACGCAGTATTTT. V usage is TRBV27 and J usage is TRBJ2-3; D unresolved. V gave up 6 bases and J gave up 6 bases, with 10 bases separating them. Germline CDR1 and CDR2: MNHEY and SMNVEV (reference sequence). The CDR3 runs 12 residues.